Presented here are 22 T cell receptor beta chains from one specimen sequenced in a study of T cell clonality in common variable immunodeficiency. Profiling relied on immunoSEQ multiplex PCR, and the TCRdb table lists in-frame clones only, not all of them. Recorded here are more than 55,000 clones, none singletons. Sequenced material: peripheral blood mononuclear cells. Source of these receptors: a person between 18 and 69 years old in good health.

This clone was seen ten or more times. The read ends 3 residues before the CDR3 terminus; that terminus is restored from the germline J gene. The chain employs TRBV5-1 and TRBJ1-6; 10 nucleotides match TRBD1. V was pared by 4 bases and J by 7 bases, with 2 bases of the junction left unmatched. The V gene's germline CDR1 is SGHRS and CDR2 YFSETQ. This CDR3 region has 14 residues. CDR3 sequence reads: CASSQGQGNSPLHF. The sequenced CDR3 bases are TGCGCCAGCAGCCAGGGACAGGGGAATTCACCC. The full variable domain, completed using reference TRBV5-1 and TRBJ1-6, is KAGVTQTPRYLIKTRGQQVTLSCSPISGHRSVSWYQQTPGQGLQFLFEYFSETQRNKGNFPGRFSGRQFSNSRSEMNVSTLELGDSALYLCASSQGQGNSPLHFGNGTRLTVT.

This clone was counted at least ten times. The CDR3 extends 3 residues past the end of the read, so its final part is completed from the germline J gene. This chain joins TRBV28 and TRBJ2-5; 7 bases map to TRBD1. The trim removed 6 bases at V and 4 bases at J, leaving 11 bases unmatched. Germline CDR1 reads MDHEN; CDR2 reads SYDVKM. CDR3 size: 15 residues. The CDR3 bases that were read are TGTGCCAGCAGATCGACAGGGCTTGTGAGAGAGACC. Protein product: CASRSTGLVRET. The full-length CDR3 reads as CASRSTGLVRETQYF. Complete variable domain (other parts from reference TRBV28 and TRBJ2-5): DVKVTQSSRYLVKRTGEKVFLECVQDMDHENMFWYRQDPGLGLRLIYFSYDVKMKEKGDIPEGYSVSREKKERFSLILESASTNQTSMYLCASRSTGLVRETQYFGPGTRLLVL.

This clone was recorded a few times. The sequence runs out 3 residues before the end of the CDR3; the remainder is reconstructed from the germline J gene. The chain employs TRBV6-2 or TRBV6-3 and TRBJ1-2; the match to TRBD1 covers 11 bases. From germline, CDR1 is MNHEY and CDR2 SVGEGT. The CDR3 has 17 residues. The covered CDR3 bases are TGTGCCAGCAGTTACGCTTCCGGACAGGGGGCCACAGATACC. Translating gives CASSYASGQGATDT. The entire CDR3 protein is CASSYASGQGATDTYTF.

This clone appeared many times. The read stops 3 residues short of the end of the CDR3; the missing end is completed from the germline J gene. The V gene is TRBV7-9, the J gene TRBJ1-1; D not resolved. Germline V CDR1 and CDR2: SEHNR, FQNEAQ (reference sequence). There are 13 residues in the CDR3. Trimming removed 1 base from V and 0 bases from J, with 3 bases in between. The CDR3 region is CASSLDMNTEAFF. The CDR3 DNA, read in part, is TGTGCCAGCAGCTTAGACATGAACACTGAA.

This clone was seen at least ten times. The read comes to an end 3 residues before the CDR3 does, leaving the germline J gene to fill in the end. This chain connects TRBV6-1 to TRBJ1-4; 7 bases match TRBD1. The J segment lost 7 bases and the V segment lost 2 bases, leaving 10 bases of the junction unmatched. This CDR3 has 16 residues. Germline V lookup: CDR1 MNHNS, CDR2 SASEGT. The CDR3 here is CASSELPTGKGEKLFF. Incomplete CDR3 DNA: TGTGCCAGCAGTGAATTACCGACAGGGAAGGGTGAAAAA.

A note on this clone: The read is 3 residues too short to cover the CDR3 end, so that end is filled in from the germline J gene. The chain couples TRBV19 to TRBJ2-1; D is perhaps TRBD2 (5 bases). V was clipped by 6 bases and J by 6 bases, with 12 bases between them. There are 13 residues in the CDR3. Germline CDR1 reads LNHDA; CDR2 reads SQIVND (reference sequence). The sequenced CDR3 bases are TGTGCCAGTAGATTGCTCGGGGTCAATGAG. Its translation is CASRLLGVNE. In full, the CDR3 is CASRLLGVNEQFF.

Ten or more counts support this clone. Read data end 3 residues before the CDR3 end; the end is taken from the germline J gene. The rearrangement links TRBV9 to TRBJ1-2, with 7 positions matching TRBD1. Germline values: CDR1 SGDLS, CDR2 YYNGEE. J lost 4 bases, V lost 3 bases, and 9 bases had no gene match. The CDR3 length is 15 residues. The sequenced part of the CDR3 DNA is TGTGCCAGCAGCGCTACCGACAGGGCCATCTATGGC. It yields the protein CASSATDRAIYG. The full-length CDR3 reads as CASSATDRAIYGYTF.

This clone was recorded many times. Coverage ceases 3 residues before the CDR3 finishes, and the germline J gene fills in the end. The gene calls are TRBV28 and TRBJ1-4, with D maybe TRBD1 (5 bases). This CDR3 is 15 amino acids long. Germline loops: CDR1 MDHEN, CDR2 SYDVKM. V was clipped by 3 bases and J by 10 bases, with 18 bases between them. This CDR3 is CASSLTGTGGVKLFF. Incomplete CDR3 DNA: TGTGCCAGCAGTTTGACCGGGACTGGGGGGGTAAAA.

In its sample, this clone was seen many times. The read is 3 residues too short to cover the CDR3 end, so that end is filled in from the germline J gene. The rearrangement joins TRBV5-1 to TRBJ1-3; D uncertain. The CDR3 covers 13 residues. Looked up from germline, CDR1 is SGHRS and CDR2 is YFSETQ. The CDR3 protein is CASSLVIAGSIYF. CDR3 DNA, as far as it was read: TGCGCCAGCAGCTTGGTAATAGCGGGGAGT.

This clone was picked up many times. The read ends 3 residues shy of where the CDR3 ends; the end is completed using the germline J gene. V gene TRBV19 combines with J gene TRBJ1-2, with TRBD1 identical over 12 bases. Germline loops: CDR1 LNHDA, CDR2 SQIVND (reference sequence). The CDR3 has 16 residues. The ends lost 7 bases at V and 3 bases at J; junction bases unmatched: 9. CDR3 in amino acids: CASTPPGQGADYGYTF. The covered CDR3 bases are TGTGCCAGTACTCCCCCGGGACAGGGGGCGGACTATGGC. Full variable domain (remainder filled in from reference TRBV19 and TRBJ1-2): DGGITQSPKYLFRKEGQNVTLSCEQNLNHDAMYWYRQDPGQGLRLIYYSQIVNDFQKGDIAEGYSVSREKKESFPLTVTSAQKNPTAFYLCASTPPGQGADYGYTFGSGTRLTVV.

Ten or more counts support this clone. The CDR3 goes on 3 residues after the read ends, and that part is filled in from the germline J gene. The chain has TRBV5-5 and TRBJ2-1, with D perhaps matching TRBD1 (6 bases). V lost 0 bases and J lost 6, with 10 bases in between. The CDR3 loop spans 14 amino acids. Germline V lookup: CDR1 SGHKS, CDR2 YYEKEE (reference sequence). CDR3 protein: CASSLGGQGNEQFF. CDR3 DNA (partial): TGTGCCAGCAGCTTGGGGGGGCAGGGCAATGAG.

This clone was detected ten times or more. The read is 3 residues too short to cover the CDR3 end, so that end is filled in from the germline J gene. This chain uses TRBV19 with TRBJ1-4; TRBD1 aligns across 7 bases. With V trimmed by 4 bases and J by 8 bases, 13 bases remained unmatched. The length of the CDR3 is 16 residues. CDR1 is LNHDA and CDR2 is SQIVND in the germline V gene (reference sequence). The covered CDR3 bases are TGTGCCAGTAGTAAGCCGACAGGGCCAGGAGGGGAAAAA. Translation gives CASSKPTGPGGEK. The complete CDR3 protein is CASSKPTGPGGEKLFF.

This clone was seen at least ten times. The read comes to an end 3 residues before the CDR3 does, leaving the germline J gene to fill in the end. The V call is TRBV5-1, the J call TRBJ2-1, with D possibly TRBD2 on 6 matching bases. Between the trimmed V and J ends, which lost 0 bases and 8 bases, there was a span of 15 bases. This CDR3 is 15 amino acids long. CDR1 is SGHRS and CDR2 is YFSETQ in the germline V gene. Incomplete CDR3 DNA: TGCGCCAGCAGCTTGGTCGCGGGGTGGGTATATGAG. Encoded protein: CASSLVAGWVYE. The entire CDR3 sequence reads CASSLVAGWVYEQFF.

This clone was observed a few times. From the germline J gene comes the end of the CDR3, since the read stops 3 residues before it. V gene TRBV10-2 combines with J gene TRBJ1-6; 9 nucleotides align to TRBD1. The CDR3 length is 17 residues. In germline, CDR1 is WSHSY, CDR2 SAAADI. V was clipped by 4 bases and J by 2 bases; unmatched bases: 6. This CDR3 is CASSGGQGGTYNSPLHF. The sequenced part of the CDR3 DNA is TGCGCCAGCAGTGGGGGACAGGGAGGCACCTATAATTCACCC.

This clone was seen ten or more times. The read gets to within 3 residues of the CDR3 end, and the germline J gene fills in the rest. This chain uses TRBV5-4 with TRBJ2-3; TRBD1 agrees at 7 bases. Germline trimming cut 3 bases from V and 0 bases from J; bases unmatched to any gene: 4. The CDR3 runs to 15 residues. Germline-derived CDR1 and CDR2 are SGHNT and YYREEE (reference sequence). The part of the CDR3 DNA that was read is TGTGCCAGCAGCTCAGGGGGATCTAGCACAGATACG. This sequence encodes CASSSGGSSTDT. The full CDR3 is CASSSGGSSTDTQYF.

This clone has ten or more counts. The CDR3 end falls 3 residues outside the read, so it is completed with the germline J gene. The chain is built from TRBV30 and TRBJ1-1, with 7 bases that match TRBD1. J lost 6 bases, V lost 3 bases, and 16 bases had no gene match. Germline CDR1 and CDR2: GTSNPN and SVGIG (reference sequence). The CDR3 loop spans 16 amino acids. The CDR3 loop reads CAWRSRGIYRGSEAFF. The part of the CDR3 DNA that was read is TGTGCCTGGAGGAGCAGGGGGATCTATAGAGGGTCTGAA.

This clone was seen repeatedly, ten times or more. The read ends 3 residues early relative to the CDR3; the germline J gene fills the gap. V usage is TRBV5-1 and J usage is TRBJ1-1, with D possibly matching TRBD1 (5 bases). V was trimmed by 0 bases and J by 5 bases, leaving 14 bases between them. The V gene's germline CDR1 is SGHRS and CDR2 YFSETQ. The CDR3 totals 15 residues. The sequenced CDR3 bases are TGCGCCAGCAGCTTGGATGGGAGACAGAGAACTGAA. Translation: CASSLDGRQRTE. The CDR3 as a whole reads CASSLDGRQRTEAFF.

This clone was recorded many times. Read coverage stops 3 residues before the CDR3 terminus; the germline J gene supplies the remainder. J is TRBJ1-2 and V is TRBV19; 7 bases are shared with TRBD1. Germline CDR1 LNHDA, CDR2 SQIVND (reference sequence). The V segment lost 7 bases and the J segment 4 bases; nucleotides outside the gene matches: 9. There are 14 residues in the CDR3. The CDR3: CASTQGGQSYGYTF. The DNA read from the CDR3 is TGTGCCAGTACCCAAGGGGGACAGTCCTATGGC.

This clone was detected ten times or more. Sequencing ends 3 residues short of the CDR3 end; the germline J gene provides the rest. The chain is built from TRBV20-1 and TRBJ1-6, with 11 bases fitting TRBD1. The trim removed 3 bases at V and 8 bases at J, leaving 3 bases unmatched. The length of the CDR3 is 14 residues. Germline CDR1 is DFQATT and CDR2 is SNEGSKA (reference sequence). The CDR3 protein is CSARGQGVYSPLHF. The CDR3 bases that were read are TGCAGTGCTAGGGGACAGGGGGTGTATTCACCC.

There are many counts of this clone. CDR3 residues: CSAAGDYTQYF. The part of the CDR3 DNA that was read is TGCAGTGCTGCGGGGGATTATACG. V is TRBV20-1 and J is TRBJ2-3; 7 bases fit TRBD2. The read stops 3 residues short of the end of the CDR3; the missing end is completed from the germline J gene. V lost 5 bases to trimming and J lost 7 bases; unmatched junction nucleotides: 3. The germline V gene encodes CDR1 DFQATT and CDR2 SNEGSKA (reference sequence). The CDR3 length is 11 residues.

This clone was seen at least ten times. The read finishes 3 residues shy of the CDR3 end, and the germline J gene is used to complete it. This chain joins TRBV12-3 or TRBV12-4 and TRBJ2-1; possible D gene TRBD2, 6 bases. This CDR3 has 15 amino acids. V was pared by 5 bases and J by 0 bases, with 11 bases between. The CDR3 bases that were read are TGTGCCAGCAGTGGGACTCGATTCTCCTACAATGAG. It is translated as CASSGTRFSYNE. The CDR3 reads in full as CASSGTRFSYNEQFF.

This clone was seen repeatedly, ten times or more. The DNA ends 3 residues before the CDR3 does, and the rest of the CDR3 is filled in from the germline J gene. V gene TRBV19 combines with J gene TRBJ1-3, with unresolved D. Between the trimmed V and J ends, which lost 3 bases and 0 bases, there was a span of 9 bases. Germline V gives CDR1 LNHDA, CDR2 SQIVND (reference sequence). CDR3 length: 15 amino acids. Incomplete CDR3 DNA: TGTGCCAGTAGTATGCCGAGCCCCTCTGGAAACACC. Translated, it gives CASSMPSPSGNT. The full CDR3 protein reads CASSMPSPSGNTIYF.